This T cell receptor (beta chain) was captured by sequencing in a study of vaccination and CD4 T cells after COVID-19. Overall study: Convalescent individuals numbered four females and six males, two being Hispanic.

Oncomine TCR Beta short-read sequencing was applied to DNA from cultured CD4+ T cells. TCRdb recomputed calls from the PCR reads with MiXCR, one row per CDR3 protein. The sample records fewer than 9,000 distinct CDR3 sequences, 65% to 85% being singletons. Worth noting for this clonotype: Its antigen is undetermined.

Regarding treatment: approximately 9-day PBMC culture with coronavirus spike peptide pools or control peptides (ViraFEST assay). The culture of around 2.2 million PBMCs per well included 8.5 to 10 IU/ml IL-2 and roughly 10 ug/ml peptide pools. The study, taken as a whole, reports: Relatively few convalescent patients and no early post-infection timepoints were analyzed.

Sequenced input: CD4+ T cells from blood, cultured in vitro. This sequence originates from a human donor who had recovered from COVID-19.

The CDR3 DNA sequence: TGTGCCAGCAGCTACGGACAGGGAGGGAATTCACCCCTCCACTTT. Translation: CASSYGQGGNSPLHF. The chain recombines TRBV5-4 with TRBJ1-6; 8 positions match TRBD1. The CDR3 consists of 15 residues. J gave up 7 bases and V 3 bases, and 6 bases lay outside the gene matches. The V gene's germline CDR1 is SGHNT and CDR2 YYREEE (reference sequence).